The 29 T cell receptor beta chains reported below all come from one sample, sequenced in a study of human T cells and chemical hapten exposure. Attachment of unique molecular identifiers to individual cDNA molecules was performed in the library. TCRdb re-called the reads with MiXCR, one entry per CDR3 protein. Among around 120,000 distinct CDR3 sequences listed, 8.5% to 9% were seen once. Total RNA extraction was carried out from unfractionated whole blood. The specimen sequenced was whole blood. The receptors were gathered from a human donor in good health. Some clones in this sample may be carry-over from other donors' samples.

Of note for this clonotype: One junction end disagrees with the germline gene, perhaps due to a read error. This chain uses TRBV15 with TRBJ1-1, with TRBD1 as a possible D gene (5 bases). The CDR3 sequence is 14 residues long. Germline values: CDR1 LNHNV, CDR2 YYDKDF (reference sequence). The CDR3 is CVTSRDFGGSEAFF. The CDR3 nucleotides read TGTGTCACCAGCAGAGATTTCGGGGGTTCTGAAGCTTTCTTT.

The chain employs TRBV5-4 and TRBJ2-3; D is uncertain. Germline V CDR1 and CDR2: SGHNT, YYREEE (reference sequence). The CDR3 extends over 14 amino acids. V was trimmed by 1 base and J by 1 base, leaving 7 bases between them. The CDR3 DNA is TGTGCCAGCAGCTTGATGAGCGGCACAGATACGCAGTATTTT. Protein product: CASSLMSGTDTQYF.

The chain employs TRBV12-3 or TRBV12-4 and TRBJ2-3; 7 bases are a match to TRBD2. The trim removed 5 bases at V and 4 bases at J, leaving 9 bases unmatched. The CDR3 length is 15 residues. CDR3 protein: CASSHTGGVADTQYF. Written as DNA, the CDR3 is TGTGCCAGCAGTCATACGGGGGGAGTGGCAGATACGCAGTATTTT.

CDR3 in DNA: TGTGCCAGCAGCTTAAAGGACAGGGGTGGCCAGCCCCAGCATTTT. It encodes CASSLKDRGGQPQHF. The chain links TRBV7-6 to TRBJ1-5, with 9 bases that match TRBD1. Looked up from germline, CDR1 is SGHVS and CDR2 is FNYEAQ. This CDR3 spans 15 amino acids. V trimming: 2 bases; J trimming: 7 bases; junction bases outside the gene matches: 6.

This chain connects TRBV7-8 to TRBJ1-5; D uncertain. The CDR3 length is 16 residues. Germline V lookup: CDR1 SGHVS, CDR2 FQNEAQ. V was cut by 6 bases and J by 0 bases, with 15 bases left in between. The DNA for the CDR3 is TGTGCCAGCAGTAGGGCCTCACCCTATAGCAATCAGCCCCAGCATTTT. Its protein product is CASSRASPYSNQPQHF.

J is TRBJ2-3 and V is TRBV13; D gene unclear. CDR3 size: 13 residues. Germline V gene lookup returns CDR1 PRHDT and CDR2 FYEKMQ (reference sequence). The ends were cut back, 2 bases at V and 3 bases at J, with 6 bases in the middle. CDR3 residues: CASSLTETDTQYF. In DNA, the CDR3 is TGTGCCAGCAGCTTAACTGAGACAGATACGCAGTATTTT.

This clonotype was recorded a few times. The chain links TRBV6-5 to TRBJ2-1; D unresolved. Germline lookup yields CDR1 MNHEY and CDR2 SVGAGI. The CDR3 has 16 residues. The V end lost 0 bases, the J end lost 0 bases, and 9 bases lay between the germline ends. The CDR3 DNA sequence: TGTGCCAGCAGTTACTCTGGCGGAAGCTCCTACAATGAGCAGTTCTTC. Its protein is CASSYSGGSSYNEQFF.

In its sample, this clonotype was seen many times. This chain connects TRBV3-1 to TRBJ1-6; no definite D call. V lost 0 bases to trimming and J lost 9 bases, with 3 bases between them. Germline CDR1 reads LGHDT; CDR2 reads YNNKEL (reference sequence). This CDR3 region has 12 residues. CDR3 bases: TGTGCCAGCAGCCAAGAGGTTTCACCCCTCCACTTT. Encoded protein: CASSQEVSPLHF.

The rearrangement links TRBV12-3 or TRBV12-4 to TRBJ2-2, with 9 bases fitting TRBD1. CDR3 size: 14 residues. V gave up 5 bases and J gave up 6 bases; unmatched junction bases: 4. CDR3 amino acids: CASSLTGGAGELFF. The CDR3 nucleotides are TGTGCCAGCAGTCTCACAGGGGGCGCCGGGGAGCTGTTTTTT.

This clonotype was recorded a few times. The chain carries TRBV5-4 and TRBJ2-2, with D perhaps TRBD1 (5 bases). The CDR3 loop spans 17 amino acids. Germline V lookup: CDR1 SGHNT, CDR2 YYREEE (reference sequence). V gave up 5 bases and J gave up 1 base, with 18 bases separating them. CDR3 nucleotide sequence: TGTGCCAGCAGATTTATGCAGGGCCCACTGAACACCGGGGAGCTGTTTTTT. Translating it yields CASRFMQGPLNTGELFF.

The chain carries TRBV18 and TRBJ2-1, with D perhaps matching TRBD2 (6 bases). The CDR3 runs to 12 residues. Germline loops: CDR1 KGHSH, CDR2 LQKENI. The ends were cut back, 8 bases at V and 9 bases at J, with 14 bases in the middle. The DNA of the CDR3 is TGTGCCAGCAACCTTGCCGGGGGTGAGCAGTTCTTC. This translates into CASNLAGGEQFF.

This clonotype turned up a few times. The chain links TRBV29-1 to TRBJ2-5; 11 bases map to TRBD2. Per the germline V gene, CDR1 is SQVTM and CDR2 is ANQGSEA. The CDR3 contains 15 residues. V lost 6 bases and J lost 1; bases outside the gene matches: 7. CDR3 sequence (DNA): TGCAGCGTGGAACTAGCGGGAGTCGTCCAAGAGACCCAGTACTTC. It encodes CSVELAGVVQETQYF.

This clonotype occurred many times. This chain joins TRBV20-1 and TRBJ1-1; unclear D gene. CDR1 and CDR2 (germline): DFQATT, SNEGSKA (reference sequence). V lost 3 bases, J lost 4 bases, and 15 bases lay in between. CDR3 length equals 14 residues. CDR3 bases: TGCAGTGCTAGTCAACCCAACGGGCCCACTGAAGCTTTCTTT. Its protein is CSASQPNGPTEAFF.

This clonotype was seen many times. The J gene is TRBJ2-3, the V gene TRBV29-1; 10 bases line up with TRBD1. Unmatched junction bases numbered 11, after V lost 6 bases and J lost 5 bases. Germline V lookup: CDR1 SQVTM, CDR2 ANQGSEA. This CDR3 has 15 amino acids. The CDR3: CSVCRDRGDLDTQYF. CDR3 nucleotides: TGCAGCGTCTGCCGGGACAGGGGAGATTTAGATACGCAGTATTTT.

This clonotype was seen only a few times. This chain joins TRBV2 and TRBJ2-2; D may be TRBD1 (6 bases). The V end was cut by 4 bases, the J end by 6 bases, with 12 bases between. CDR3 length equals 14 residues. From germline, CDR1 is SNHLY and CDR2 FYNNEI. CDR3 nucleotide sequence: TGTGCCAGCAGTGCCTGGACAGAAGCCGGGGAGCTGTTTTTT. Translated, it gives CASSAWTEAGELFF.

This clonotype was detected ten times or more. The chain joins TRBV6-2 or TRBV6-3 to TRBJ2-1; 7 bases map to TRBD1. Germline V gene data show CDR1 as MNHEY and CDR2 as SVGEGT. Trimming removed 2 bases from V and 8 bases from J; junction bases left unmatched: 3. The CDR3 length is 13 residues. The CDR3 region is CASSYRQGDEQFF. CDR3 DNA sequence: TGTGCCAGCAGTTACAGACAGGGCGATGAGCAGTTCTTC.

This clonotype was picked up a small number of times. The chain combines TRBV5-1 with TRBJ2-3; the match to TRBD2 covers 11 bases. After removal of 3 bases from V and 2 bases from J, the junction contained 2 bases not matched to a gene. The CDR3 extends over 15 amino acids. Germline loops: CDR1 SGHRS, CDR2 YFSETQ. The CDR3 is CASSSTSGDTDTQYF. As DNA, the CDR3 is TGCGCCAGCAGCTCGACTAGCGGGGACACAGATACGCAGTATTTT.

The chain carries TRBV20-1 and TRBJ1-5; D remains unclear. V was trimmed by 5 bases and J by 4 bases, leaving 15 bases between them. The germline V gene encodes CDR1 DFQATT and CDR2 SNEGSKA (reference sequence). The CDR3 covers 14 residues. The CDR3 nucleotides are TGCAGTGCTGCACTGTACTCCACAAATCAGCCCCAGCATTTT. It translates to CSAALYSTNQPQHF.

This chain connects TRBV10-3 to TRBJ2-5; D is ambiguous. This CDR3 is built from 16 residues. Trimming pared 2 bases from V and 3 bases from J, leaving 16 bases between. Germline V lookup: CDR1 ENHRY, CDR2 SYGVKD. This CDR3 is CAISEKVVGEKETQYF. The CDR3 bases are TGTGCCATCAGTGAGAAGGTGGTGGGTGAGAAAGAGACCCAGTACTTC.

This clonotype was counted only a few times. The chain is built from TRBV20-1 and TRBJ1-1; D remains unclear. The V gene's germline CDR1 is DFQATT and CDR2 SNEGSKA (reference sequence). The V end was cut by 4 bases, the J end by 1 base, with 10 bases between. This CDR3 has 13 residues. CDR3 sequence reads: CSANLQKNTEAFF. The CDR3 DNA is TGCAGTGCTAATTTACAGAAGAACACTGAAGCTTTCTTT.

J is TRBJ2-2 and V is TRBV19; D gene ambiguous. Germline V gene data show CDR1 as LNHDA and CDR2 as SQIVND (reference sequence). This CDR3 has 15 residues. V was clipped by 7 bases and J by 0 bases, with 12 bases between them. CDR3 DNA: TGTGCCAGTACCGAAGAGTTTCCGAACACCGGGGAGCTGTTTTTT. Protein: CASTEEFPNTGELFF.

The chain joins TRBV7-6 to TRBJ2-1; 14 positions match TRBD2. Per the germline V gene, CDR1 is SGHVS and CDR2 is FNYEAQ. The CDR3 runs 16 residues. J lost 8 bases, V lost 5 bases, and 8 bases had no gene match. CDR3 sequence reads: CASSPGTSGSLYEQFF. DNA for the CDR3: TGTGCCAGCAGCCCGGGGACTAGCGGGAGTCTGTATGAGCAGTTCTTC.

This clonotype was detected a few times. The chain couples TRBV3-1 to TRBJ2-3, with 10 bases aligning to TRBD2. Trimming cost V 4 bases and J 5 bases; bases outside gene matches: 6. The length of the CDR3 is 15 residues. Germline CDR1 LGHDT, CDR2 YNNKEL (reference sequence). CDR3 coding DNA: TGTGCCAGCAGCCCACGCCCTAGCGGGGGAGATACGCAGTATTTT. It yields the protein CASSPRPSGGDTQYF.

CDR3 coding DNA: TGTGCCAGCAGTGAGGGGGGGGACAGTGAAGCTTTCTTT. This encodes CASSEGGDSEAFF. The chain employs TRBV25-1 and TRBJ1-1, with 7 nucleotides matching TRBD1. Trimming at V came to 3 bases and at J to 7 bases, leaving 5 bases not matched to a gene. Germline V gives CDR1 MGHDK, CDR2 SYGVNS. The CDR3 is 13 amino acids.

Many counts were recorded for this clonotype. This sequence joins TRBV4-2 and TRBJ2-5; TRBD1 is a possible D gene (5 bases). The CDR3 runs to 15 residues. The V gene lost 0 bases and the J gene lost 2 bases, with 10 bases spanning the gap. The germline gives CDR1 LGHNA, CDR2 YNFKEQ. Here the CDR3 reads CASSQEQGTQETQYF. The CDR3 DNA reads TGTGCCAGCAGCCAAGAGCAGGGCACACAAGAGACCCAGTACTTC.

The CDR3 protein is CASSYSPSGANVLTF. CDR3 DNA: TGTGCCAGCAGTTACTCACCTTCGGGGGCCAACGTCCTGACTTTC. The chain has TRBV6-5 and TRBJ2-6; no firm D call. The length of the CDR3 is 15 residues. The V end lost 0 bases, the J end lost 4 bases, and 7 bases lay between the germline ends. Germline loops: CDR1 MNHEY, CDR2 SVGAGI.

This clonotype was seen a handful of times. The chain recombines TRBV4-3 with TRBJ1-1; D gene unclear. The V gene's germline CDR1 is LGHNA and CDR2 YSLEER. V lost 1 base to trimming and J lost 1 base, with 7 bases between them. This CDR3 region has 14 residues. The CDR3 is CASSQGVGNTEAFF. DNA of the CDR3: TGCGCCAGCAGCCAAGGAGTTGGGAACACTGAAGCTTTCTTT.

On this clonotype itself: One end of the junction is discordant with germline, which a read error may explain. The V call is TRBV4-2, the J call TRBJ1-3; D not resolved. CDR1 is LGHNA, CDR2 YNFKEQ, per germline. The CDR3 covers 15 residues. CDR3 in DNA: TGTGTCAGCAGCCAAGATCGTAGCTCTGGAAACACCATATATTTT. Translation: CVSSQDRSSGNTIYF.

A remark on this clonotype: A much bigger clone sits one base away, suggesting this may be a read error. This chain links TRBV18 with TRBJ2-6; no definite D call. The length of the CDR3 is 14 residues. Germline V lookup: CDR1 KGHSH, CDR2 LQKENI. CDR3 in amino acids: CASSLSSEANVLTF. The CDR3 DNA reads as TGTGCCAGCTCACTATCCTCTGAGGCCAACGTCCTGACTTTC.